This T cell receptor (beta chain) was recovered during a study of beta chain features in type 1 diabetes. General study findings and limits: Moderate yet significant TCRB CDR3 shortening was seen in Type 1 diabetes patients in all four CD4+ subsets. A greater similarity of naive, central memory and Treg TCRB repertoires was seen among patients than among healthy donors.

The CDR3 contains 13 residues. Germline assignment: CDR1 SQVTM and CDR2 ANQGSEA. Trimming removed 6 bases from V and 2 bases from J, with 11 bases in between. This clone was seen at least ten times. The antigen remains unidentified. Expressed TCRB transcripts were sequenced after all isolated RNA was converted to cDNA. The repertoire was sequenced with immunoSEQ multiplex PCR; TCRdb's copy has only in-frame clones and lacks some. Found here are 250,000 to 400,000 clones, around 13% of them singletons; the top ten hold 6.7%. The specimen was central memory CD4+ T cells from blood. The TCR was taken from a man aged 25 to 40 in good health. The chain uses TRBV29-1 and TRBJ1-5; no clear D. CDR3 coding DNA: TGCAGCGTAAGGGTGGAAGGCAATCAGCCCCAGCATTTT. Translation: CSVRVEGNQPQHF.